A single sample is the source of the 17 T cell receptor beta chains below, sequenced in a study of breast tumors, draining lymph nodes, adjacent tissues. TCRdb recomputed calls from the multiplex PCR reads with MiXCR, one row per CDR3 protein. The profile shows about 270,000 distinct CDR3 sequences, around 30% of them singletons. Breast cancer patients provided tissue from their axillary draining lymph nodes. Sequencing was carried out using axillary lymph node tissue. The receptors were sampled from a female donor with breast cancer. Some clones in this sample may be carry-over from other donors' samples.

This clonotype was recorded many times. This chain uses TRBV24-1 with TRBJ2-2; 7 bases are a match to TRBD1. CDR3 length equals 16 residues. Germline V gene lookup returns CDR1 KGHDR and CDR2 SFDVKD. Trimming took 2 bases from V and 7 from J; bases not matched to a gene: 9. The CDR3 reads CATSDYGTVSGGELFF. CDR3 in DNA: TGTGCCACCAGTGATTACGGGACAGTTTCTGGCGGGGAGCTGTTTTTT.

The rearrangement uses TRBV12-3 or TRBV12-4 and TRBJ2-1; 8 positions agree with TRBD2. The CDR3 sequence is 14 residues long. V lost 3 bases, J lost 9 bases, and 7 bases stayed unmatched. This CDR3 reads CASSFGTRLGEQFF. The CDR3 DNA is TGTGCCAGCAGTTTCGGGACTAGGCTCGGTGAGCAGTTCTTC.

The DNA of the CDR3 is TGTGCCAGCAGCCTAGCGGGAGTGCAGGTTACGCAGTATTTT. Translation gives CASSLAGVQVTQYF. The chain is built from TRBV27 and TRBJ2-3; TRBD2 agrees at 10 bases. This CDR3 has 14 residues. CDR1 is MNHEY, CDR2 SMNVEV, per germline (reference sequence). V lost 6 bases to trimming and J lost 8 bases; unmatched junction nucleotides: 8.

Worth noting for this clonotype: A read error may be the cause here, since a much bigger clone is one base away. The chain has TRBV11-2 and TRBJ2-1, with 10 bases that match TRBD1. Germline-derived CDR1 and CDR2 are SGHAT and FQNNGV. The CDR3 length is 15 residues. The trim removed 6 bases at V and 9 bases at J, leaving 11 bases unmatched. The CDR3 spells CASRKTGTGASEQFF. As DNA, the CDR3 is TGTGCCAGCAGGAAAACCGGGACAGGGGCAAGTGAGCAGTTCTTC.

The chain links TRBV5-4 to TRBJ1-1, with D possibly being TRBD1 (5 bases). This CDR3 is built from 14 residues. From germline, CDR1 is SGHNT and CDR2 YYREEE (reference sequence). Trimming cost V 1 base and J 0 bases, with 7 bases left between them. CDR3 protein: CASSLRRVNTEAFF. CDR3 DNA sequence: TGTGCCAGCAGCTTGCGCAGGGTGAACACTGAAGCTTTCTTT.

The V gene is TRBV28, the J gene TRBJ2-3, with 16 positions matching TRBD2. J was trimmed by 7 bases and V by 7 bases; bases with no gene match: 5. This CDR3 region has 15 residues. Germline V CDR1 and CDR2: MDHEN, SYDVKM. The CDR3 reads CASTPGLAGGYTQYF. CDR3 DNA: TGTGCCAGCACGCCGGGACTAGCGGGAGGGTATACGCAGTATTTT. Based on the CDR3 plus reference TRBV28 and TRBJ2-3, the full variable domain is DVKVTQSSRYLVKRTGEKVFLECVQDMDHENMFWYRQDPGLGLRLIYFSYDVKMKEKGDIPEGYSVSREKKERFSLILESASTNQTSMYLCASTPGLAGGYTQYFGPGTRLTVL.

This clonotype was recorded many times. J is TRBJ2-7 and V is TRBV7-9; the D gene is possibly TRBD1 (7 bases). CDR1 is SEHNR, CDR2 FQNEAQ, per germline (reference sequence). This CDR3 region has 15 residues. Trimming took 2 bases from V and 3 from J, leaving 14 bases between them. The CDR3 here is CASSLIQGGNYEQYF. CDR3 nucleotide sequence: TGTGCCAGCAGCTTAATCCAGGGGGGAAACTACGAGCAGTACTTC.

This chain connects TRBV29-1 to TRBJ2-1, with D maybe TRBD2 (5 bases). V dropped 8 bases and J dropped 13 bases, with 18 bases sitting between them. Looked up from germline, CDR1 is SQVTM and CDR2 is ANQGSEA. This CDR3 region has 11 residues. The CDR3 sequence: CSLAPEGLQFF. The DNA of the CDR3 is TGCAGCTTAGCGCCTGAGGGTTTACAGTTCTTC.

As for this clonotype: One end of the junction is discordant with germline, which a read error may explain. This rearrangement joins TRBV7-9 to TRBJ2-5, with 7 positions matching TRBD1. The CDR3 has 13 amino acids. Germline lookup yields CDR1 SEHNR and CDR2 FQNEAQ (reference sequence). As DNA, the CDR3 is TGTACCAGCAGCTTAGACAGGGAAGAGACCCAGTACTTC. This gives the protein CTSSLDREETQYF.

This clonotype was observed a handful of times. V gene TRBV7-3 combines with J gene TRBJ1-1; unclear D gene. The CDR3 has 13 residues. The V end lost 1 base, the J end lost 4 bases, and 7 bases lay between the germline ends. Germline lookup yields CDR1 SGHTA and CDR2 FQGTGA. This CDR3 is CASSLSGSTEAFF. The DNA of the CDR3 is TGTGCCAGCAGCTTAAGTGGTAGCACTGAAGCTTTCTTT.

Here the CDR3 reads CASSSGRVDYEQYF. DNA for the CDR3: TGCGCCAGCAGCAGCGGGAGGGTTGACTACGAGCAGTACTTC. This chain connects TRBV4-1 to TRBJ2-7; 10 nucleotides line up with TRBD2. CDR3 length: 14 residues. CDR1 is MGHRA and CDR2 is YSYEKL in the germline V gene. Trimming cost V 5 bases and J 3 bases; bases outside gene matches: 4.

This clonotype was seen at least ten times. This sequence joins TRBV6-1 and TRBJ1-5, with 10 bases identical to TRBD1. This CDR3 contains 14 residues. V shed 8 bases and J 4 bases; nucleotides not matched to a gene: 5. CDR1 MNHNS and CDR2 SASEGT come from the germline V gene. CDR3 bases: TGTGCCAGCCAACCGGGACAGGGGAATCAGCCCCAGCATTTT. It is translated as CASQPGQGNQPQHF.

The genes are TRBV30 and TRBJ1-4; D not certain. CDR1 and CDR2 (germline): GTSNPN, SVGIG (reference sequence). The CDR3 is 16 residues long. V lost 2 bases and J lost 3, with 16 bases in between. The CDR3 loop reads CAWSYGRISPNEKLFF. Here the CDR3 DNA reads TGTGCCTGGAGTTATGGCAGGATAAGCCCTAATGAAAAACTGTTTTTT.

This clonotype was recorded at least ten times. The V gene is TRBV5-1, the J gene TRBJ2-1, with 10 bases aligning to TRBD2. The germline V gene encodes CDR1 SGHRS and CDR2 YFSETQ. The junction had 5 bases not matched to a gene; V was cut back by 1 base and J by 10 bases. The CDR3 loop spans 14 amino acids. Here the CDR3 DNA reads TGCGCCAGCAGCTTGAAGCTAGCGGGAGACGAGCAGTTCTTC. Translated, it gives CASSLKLAGDEQFF. The whole variable domain, remainder taken from reference TRBV5-1 and TRBJ2-1, is KAGVTQTPRYLIKTRGQQVTLSCSPISGHRSVSWYQQTPGQGLQFLFEYFSETQRNKGNFPGRFSGRQFSNSRSEMNVSTLELGDSALYLCASSLKLAGDEQFFGPGTRLTVL.

This clonotype was picked up many times. This sequence joins TRBV5-1 and TRBJ2-5; a possible D gene is TRBD2 (5 bases). Germline values: CDR1 SGHRS, CDR2 YFSETQ. V was trimmed by 4 bases and J by 0 bases, leaving 10 bases between them. The CDR3 loop spans 14 amino acids. CDR3 loop: CASSLGGYQETQYF. The CDR3 DNA sequence: TGCGCCAGCAGCCTCGGAGGTTACCAAGAGACCCAGTACTTC.

As concerns this clonotype: One end of the junction fails to match germline, which may point to a read error. V usage is TRBV6-5 and J usage is TRBJ2-7; D is undetermined. Germline lookup yields CDR1 MNHEY and CDR2 SVGAGI. CDR3 length equals 11 residues. The DNA for the CDR3 is TGTGCCAGCAGTGAACGGGCAGGATCAGTCTTC. Translation gives CASSERAGSVF.

This clonotype was observed many times. The rearrangement joins TRBV20-1 to TRBJ2-7; perhaps TRBD2 as D (5 bases). The CDR3 is 15 residues long. CDR1 and CDR2 from the germline V gene are DFQATT and SNEGSKA (reference sequence). V was pared by 2 bases and J by 4 bases, with 18 bases between. The CDR3 reads CSARLVEGYFYEQYF. As DNA, the CDR3 is TGCAGTGCTAGACTTGTCGAGGGCTACTTTTACGAGCAGTACTTC.